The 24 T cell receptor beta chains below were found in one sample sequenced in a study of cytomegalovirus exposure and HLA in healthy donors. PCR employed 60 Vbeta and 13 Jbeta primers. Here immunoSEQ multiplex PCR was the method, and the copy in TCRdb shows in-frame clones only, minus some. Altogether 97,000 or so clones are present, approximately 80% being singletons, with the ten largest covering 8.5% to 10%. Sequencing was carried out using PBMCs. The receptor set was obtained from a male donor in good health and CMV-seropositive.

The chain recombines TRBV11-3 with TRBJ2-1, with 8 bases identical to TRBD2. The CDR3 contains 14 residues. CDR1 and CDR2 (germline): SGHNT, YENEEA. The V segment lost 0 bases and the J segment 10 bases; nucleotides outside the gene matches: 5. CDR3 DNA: TGTGCCAGCAGCTTAGATCGCGGGAGGAGGGAGCAGTTCTTC. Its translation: CASSLDRGRREQFF.

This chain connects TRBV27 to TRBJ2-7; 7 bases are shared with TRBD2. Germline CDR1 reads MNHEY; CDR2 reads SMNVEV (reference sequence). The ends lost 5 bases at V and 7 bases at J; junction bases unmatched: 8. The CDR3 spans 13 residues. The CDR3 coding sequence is TGTGCCAGCAGTGCGTTGGGGGGGAGGGAGCAGTACTTC. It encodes CASSALGGREQYF.

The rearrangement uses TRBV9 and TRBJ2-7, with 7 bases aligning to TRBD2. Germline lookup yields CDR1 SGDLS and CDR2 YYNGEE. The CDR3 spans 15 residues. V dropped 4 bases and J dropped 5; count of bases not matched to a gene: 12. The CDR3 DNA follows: TGTGCCAGCAGCCCCGGGGCGGGAGTAGTCGACGAGCAGTACTTC. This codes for CASSPGAGVVDEQYF.

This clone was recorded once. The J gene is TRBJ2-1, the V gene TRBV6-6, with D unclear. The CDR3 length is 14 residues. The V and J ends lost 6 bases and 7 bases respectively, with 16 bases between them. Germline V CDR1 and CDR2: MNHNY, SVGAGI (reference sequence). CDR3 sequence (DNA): TGTGCCAGCAGCCCCCGGGTCGAGACTAATGAGCAGTTCTTC. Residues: CASSPRVETNEQFF.

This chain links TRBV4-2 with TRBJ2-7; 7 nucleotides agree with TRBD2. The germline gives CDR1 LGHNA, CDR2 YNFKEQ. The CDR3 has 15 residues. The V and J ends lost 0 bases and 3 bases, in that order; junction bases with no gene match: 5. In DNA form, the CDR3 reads TGTGCCAGCAGCCAAGACGCGGGAGAGATCTACGAGCAGTACTTC. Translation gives CASSQDAGEIYEQYF.

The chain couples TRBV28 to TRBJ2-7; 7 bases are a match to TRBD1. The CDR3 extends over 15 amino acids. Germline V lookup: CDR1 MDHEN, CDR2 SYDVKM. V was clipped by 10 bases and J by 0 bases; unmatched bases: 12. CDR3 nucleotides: TGTGCCACCAGACTCGAGACAGGGTTCTCCTACGAGCAGTACTTC. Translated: CATRLETGFSYEQYF.

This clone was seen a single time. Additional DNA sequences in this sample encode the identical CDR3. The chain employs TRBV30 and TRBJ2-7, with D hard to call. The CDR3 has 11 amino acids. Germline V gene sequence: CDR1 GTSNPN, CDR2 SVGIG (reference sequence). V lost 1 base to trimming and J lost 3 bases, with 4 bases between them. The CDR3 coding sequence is TGTGCCTGGAGTGGCGGCTACGAGCAGTACTTC. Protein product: CAWSGGYEQYF.

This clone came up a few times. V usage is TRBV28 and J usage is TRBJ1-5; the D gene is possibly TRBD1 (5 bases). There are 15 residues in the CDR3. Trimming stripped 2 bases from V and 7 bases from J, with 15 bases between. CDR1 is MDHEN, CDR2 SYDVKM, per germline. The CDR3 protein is CASSLPGRVGQPQHF. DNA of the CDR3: TGTGCCAGCAGTTTACCAGGGAGGGTGGGGCAGCCCCAGCATTTT.

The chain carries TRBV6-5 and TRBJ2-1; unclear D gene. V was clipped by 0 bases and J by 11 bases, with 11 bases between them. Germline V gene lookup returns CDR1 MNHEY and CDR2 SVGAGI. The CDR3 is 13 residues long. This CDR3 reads CASSYSLYRKQFF. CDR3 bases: TGTGCCAGCAGTTACTCGCTCTATCGAAAGCAGTTCTTC.

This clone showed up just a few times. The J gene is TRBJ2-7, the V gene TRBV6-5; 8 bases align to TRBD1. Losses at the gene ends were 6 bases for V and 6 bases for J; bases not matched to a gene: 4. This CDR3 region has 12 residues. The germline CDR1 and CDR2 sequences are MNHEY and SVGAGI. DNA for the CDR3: TGTGCCAGCAGAACCGACAGGGGCGAGCAGTACTTC. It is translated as CASRTDRGEQYF.

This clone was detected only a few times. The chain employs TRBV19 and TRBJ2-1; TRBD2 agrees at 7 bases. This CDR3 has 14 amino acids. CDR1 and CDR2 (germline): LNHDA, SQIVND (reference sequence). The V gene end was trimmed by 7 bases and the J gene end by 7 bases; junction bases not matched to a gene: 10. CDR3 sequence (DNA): TGTGCCAGTACGTGGGCGGGAGATGTGAATGAGCAGTTCTTC. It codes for CASTWAGDVNEQFF.

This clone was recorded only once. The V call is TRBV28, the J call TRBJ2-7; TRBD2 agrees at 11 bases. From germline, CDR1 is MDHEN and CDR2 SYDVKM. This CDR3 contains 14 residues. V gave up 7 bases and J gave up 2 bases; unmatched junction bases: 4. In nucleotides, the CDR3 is TGTGCCAGCAAAACGGGACTAGCGGCCTACGAGCAGTACTTC. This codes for CASKTGLAAYEQYF.

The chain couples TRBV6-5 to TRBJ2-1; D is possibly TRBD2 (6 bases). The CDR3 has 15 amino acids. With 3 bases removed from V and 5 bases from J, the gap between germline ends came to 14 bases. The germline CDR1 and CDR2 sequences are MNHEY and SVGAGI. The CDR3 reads CASSYTSGGNNEQFF. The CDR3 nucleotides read TGTGCCAGCAGTTATACGAGCGGAGGGAACAATGAGCAGTTCTTC.

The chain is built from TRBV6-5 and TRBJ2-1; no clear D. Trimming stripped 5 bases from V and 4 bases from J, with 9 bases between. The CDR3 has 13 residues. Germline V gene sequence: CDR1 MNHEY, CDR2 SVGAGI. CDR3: CASSLLRYNEQFF. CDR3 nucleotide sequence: TGTGCCAGCAGTCTCCTGCGGTACAATGAGCAGTTCTTC.

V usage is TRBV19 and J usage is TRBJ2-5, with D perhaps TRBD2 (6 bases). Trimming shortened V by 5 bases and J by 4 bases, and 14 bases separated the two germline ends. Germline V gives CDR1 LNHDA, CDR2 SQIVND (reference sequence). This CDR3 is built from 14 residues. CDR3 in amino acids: CASSPGVRRETQYF. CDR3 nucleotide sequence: TGTGCCAGTAGTCCGGGGGTGAGGAGAGAGACCCAGTACTTC.

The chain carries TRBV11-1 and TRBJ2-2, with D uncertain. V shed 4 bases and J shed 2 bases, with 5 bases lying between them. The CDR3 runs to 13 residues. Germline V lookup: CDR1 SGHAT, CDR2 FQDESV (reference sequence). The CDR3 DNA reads TGTGCCAGCAGCTCCTTAAACACCGGGGAGCTGTTTTTT. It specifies CASSSLNTGELFF.

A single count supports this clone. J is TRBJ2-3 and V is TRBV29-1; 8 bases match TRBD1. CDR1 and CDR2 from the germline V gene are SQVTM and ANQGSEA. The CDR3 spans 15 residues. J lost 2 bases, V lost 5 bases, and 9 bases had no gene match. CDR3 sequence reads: CSVFQDRDITDTQYF. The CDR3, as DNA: TGCAGCGTTTTTCAGGACAGGGATATCACAGATACGCAGTATTTT.

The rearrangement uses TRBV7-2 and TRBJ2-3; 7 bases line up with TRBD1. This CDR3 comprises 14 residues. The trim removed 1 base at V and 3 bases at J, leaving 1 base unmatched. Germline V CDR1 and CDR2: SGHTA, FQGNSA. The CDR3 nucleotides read TGTGCCAGCAGCTTAGGCAGGGGGACAGATACGCAGTATTTT. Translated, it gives CASSLGRGTDTQYF.

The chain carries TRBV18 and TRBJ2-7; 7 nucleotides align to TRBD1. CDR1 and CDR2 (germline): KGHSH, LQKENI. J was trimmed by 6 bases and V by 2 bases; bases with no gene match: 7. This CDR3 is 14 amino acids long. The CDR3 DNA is TGTGCCAGCTCACCAAGACAGGGAGCGAGCGAGCAGTACTTC. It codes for CASSPRQGASEQYF.

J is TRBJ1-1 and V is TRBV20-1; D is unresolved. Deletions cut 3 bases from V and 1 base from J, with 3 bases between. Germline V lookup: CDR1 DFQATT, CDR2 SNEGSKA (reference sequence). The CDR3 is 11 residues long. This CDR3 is CSASRNTEAFF. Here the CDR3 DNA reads TGCAGTGCTAGTCGGAACACTGAAGCTTTCTTT.

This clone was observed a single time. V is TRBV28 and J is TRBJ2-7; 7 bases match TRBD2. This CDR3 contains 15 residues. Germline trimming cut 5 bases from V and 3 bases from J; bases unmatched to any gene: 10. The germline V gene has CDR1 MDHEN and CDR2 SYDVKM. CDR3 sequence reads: CASSPPRQRGYEQYF. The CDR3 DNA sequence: TGTGCCAGCAGTCCCCCCCGCCAGCGGGGCTACGAGCAGTACTTC.

The CDR3 sequence is CASSKAQPWTGAPFTYNEQFF. The CDR3 DNA reads as TGTGCCAGCAGCAAAGCGCAACCCTGGACGGGAGCCCCATTCACCTACAATGAGCAGTTCTTC. This sequence joins TRBV21-1 and TRBJ2-1; the D segment call TRBD2 is taken from the table without a DNA check. TRBV21-1 is labeled a pseudogene. The CDR3 extends over 21 amino acids.

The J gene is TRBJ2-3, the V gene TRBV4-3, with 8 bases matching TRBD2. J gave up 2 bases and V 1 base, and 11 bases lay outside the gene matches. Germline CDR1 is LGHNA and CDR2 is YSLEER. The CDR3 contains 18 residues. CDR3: CASSQAPFSSGYTDTQYF. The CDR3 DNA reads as TGCGCCAGCAGCCAAGCGCCCTTCTCTAGCGGGTACACAGATACGCAGTATTTT.

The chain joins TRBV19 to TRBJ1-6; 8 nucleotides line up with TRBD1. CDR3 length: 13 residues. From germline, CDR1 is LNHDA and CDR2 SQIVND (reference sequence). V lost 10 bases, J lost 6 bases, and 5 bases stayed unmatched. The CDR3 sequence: CATSGQANSPLHF. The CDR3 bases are TGTGCCACTTCGGGACAGGCTAATTCACCCCTCCACTTT.